The 31 T cell receptor beta chains below were found in one sample sequenced in a study of cytomegalovirus exposure and HLA in healthy donors. Use of 60 Vbeta and 13 Jbeta primers characterized the PCR. Assay used: immunoSEQ multiplex PCR; TCRdb lists only in-frame clones, some missing. This table has roughly 110,000 clones, more than 60% appearing once. The specimen was PBMCs. The receptor source for this set is a man aged 35 to 55 in good health and CMV-seronegative.

This clone is a singleton in its sample. The chain uses TRBV14 and TRBJ2-1; 16 nucleotides line up with TRBD2. The CDR3 contains 17 residues. The V and J ends lost 3 bases and 4 bases, in that order; junction bases with no gene match: 3. Germline lookup yields CDR1 SGHDN and CDR2 FVKESK. CDR3: CASSQPGLAGGYNEQFF. Written as DNA, the CDR3 is TGTGCCAGCAGCCAGCCGGGACTAGCGGGGGGGTACAATGAGCAGTTCTTC.

The genes are TRBV6-6 and TRBJ2-5, with 9 nucleotides matching TRBD1. There are 16 residues in the CDR3. V shed 2 bases, J shed 7 bases, and the junction held 11 bases outside the gene matches. CDR1 MNHNY and CDR2 SVGAGI come from the germline V gene (reference sequence). The CDR3 reads CASSYLDRGSRGTQYF. The CDR3 nucleotides read TGTGCCAGCAGTTACCTGGACAGGGGAAGCAGAGGGACCCAGTACTTC.

In its sample, this clone was seen a few times. V and J are TRBV10-3 and TRBJ1-5; TRBD1 matches at 7 bases. Germline lookup yields CDR1 ENHRY and CDR2 SYGVKD. The J segment lost 3 bases and the V segment lost 10 bases, leaving 15 bases of the junction unmatched. The CDR3 extends over 16 amino acids. The CDR3 DNA sequence: TGTGCCACGCAGGGGGAGTTCGGGGCGTTCAATCAGCCCCAGCATTTT. It encodes CATQGEFGAFNQPQHF.

The V gene is TRBV4-2, the J gene TRBJ1-1, with 7 bases matching TRBD1. J lost 10 bases, V lost 0 bases, and 11 bases had no gene match. The CDR3 has 15 amino acids. Germline loops: CDR1 LGHNA, CDR2 YNFKEQ. The CDR3 sequence: CASSQEGWGSGGAFF. The CDR3 region has the DNA TGTGCCAGCAGCCAAGAGGGTTGGGGGTCAGGGGGAGCTTTCTTT.

The chain employs TRBV6-1 and TRBJ2-3, with 8 nucleotides matching TRBD1. The germline CDR1 and CDR2 sequences are MNHNS and SASEGT. The CDR3 consists of 15 residues. The V and J ends lost 7 bases and 4 bases, in that order; junction bases with no gene match: 10. The CDR3 coding sequence is TGTGCCAGCACCTGGGGGCCAGGGGGCCCAGATACGCAGTATTTT. Its translation is CASTWGPGGPDTQYF.

The chain carries TRBV19 and TRBJ1-1, with 8 bases fitting TRBD1. CDR1 and CDR2 (germline): LNHDA, SQIVND (reference sequence). With V trimmed by 6 bases and J by 4 bases, 4 bases remained unmatched. The CDR3 length is 13 residues. The CDR3 DNA reads TGTGCCAGTAGAAGAACAGGGGGCACTGAAGCTTTCTTT. Translation: CASRRTGGTEAFF.

The chain joins TRBV28 to TRBJ2-1; possible D gene TRBD2, 6 bases. Germline values: CDR1 MDHEN, CDR2 SYDVKM. This CDR3 is 12 amino acids long. V was trimmed by 4 bases and J by 9 bases, leaving 10 bases between them. The CDR3 DNA reads TGTGCCAGCAGTTCCACTAGCACTGAGCAGTTCTTC. As protein: CASSSTSTEQFF. The full variable domain, in which reference TRBV28 and TRBJ2-1 provide the parts outside the CDR3, is DVKVTQSSRYLVKRTGEKVFLECVQDMDHENMFWYRQDPGLGLRLIYFSYDVKMKEKGDIPEGYSVSREKKERFSLILESASTNQTSMYLCASSSTSTEQFFGPGTRLTVL.

This clone has only a few counts. This chain connects TRBV6-1 to TRBJ2-7; 8 positions match TRBD1. V lost 2 bases to trimming and J lost 2 bases; unmatched junction nucleotides: 5. The germline gives CDR1 MNHNS, CDR2 SASEGT. The length of the CDR3 is 15 residues. The CDR3 region is CASSELTGETYEQYF. The CDR3 DNA reads TGTGCCAGCAGTGAATTGACAGGGGAGACCTACGAGCAGTACTTC.

The chain uses TRBV6-6 and TRBJ2-7, with 8 bases lining up with TRBD2. After removal of 2 bases from V and 4 bases from J, the junction contained 4 bases not matched to a gene. Germline CDR1 and CDR2: MNHNY and SVGAGI (reference sequence). The CDR3 sequence is 14 residues long. CDR3 DNA: TGTGCCAGCAGTTACGTAACGGGGGGGTACGAGCAGTACTTC. Its protein is CASSYVTGGYEQYF.

CDR3 residues: CASSQDRGATNEKLFF. The CDR3, as DNA: TGCGCCAGCAGCCAAGACAGGGGGGCAACTAATGAAAAACTGTTTTTT. The chain recombines TRBV4-1 with TRBJ1-4, with 7 nucleotides matching TRBD1. The V segment lost 0 bases and the J segment 0 bases; nucleotides outside the gene matches: 1. The CDR3 is 16 amino acids. Germline-derived CDR1 and CDR2 are MGHRA and YSYEKL.

The chain links TRBV10-3 to TRBJ2-5, with D possibly matching TRBD1 (5 bases). This CDR3 comprises 13 residues. Trimming shortened V by 4 bases and J by 0 bases, and 6 bases separated the two germline ends. Germline assignment: CDR1 ENHRY and CDR2 SYGVKD. CDR3 loop: CAISGQNQETQYF. CDR3 bases: TGTGCCATCAGTGGACAGAACCAAGAGACCCAGTACTTC.

The chain links TRBV6-5 to TRBJ2-3; 8 bases are shared with TRBD2. V dropped 7 bases and J dropped 5; count of bases not matched to a gene: 8. This CDR3 is built from 14 residues. Germline CDR1 and CDR2: MNHEY and SVGAGI. The CDR3 reads CASKAGGARDTQYF. In DNA form, the CDR3 reads TGTGCCAGCAAGGCCGGGGGGGCCAGAGATACGCAGTATTTT.

This clone was seen a single time. The rearrangement uses TRBV9 and TRBJ2-5, with 8 nucleotides matching TRBD1. The CDR3 is 14 amino acids. Germline CDR1 is SGDLS and CDR2 is YYNGEE. Unmatched junction bases numbered 6, after V lost 3 bases and J lost 5 bases. CDR3 region: CASSETGVGETQYF. CDR3 nucleotides: TGTGCCAGCAGCGAGACAGGGGTGGGGGAGACCCAGTACTTC. Drawing the rest from reference TRBV9 and TRBJ2-5, the complete variable domain is DSGVTQTPKHLITATGQRVTLRCSPRSGDLSVYWYQQSLDQGLQFLIQYYNGEERAKGNILERFSAQQFPDLHSELNLSSLELGDSALYFCASSETGVGETQYFGPGTRLLVL.

Only a few counts were recorded for this clone. The V gene is TRBV5-1, the J gene TRBJ2-3; 10 nucleotides align to TRBD2. CDR1 and CDR2 from the germline V gene are SGHRS and YFSETQ. The CDR3 spans 15 residues. V was pared by 0 bases and J by 4 bases, with 2 bases of the junction left unmatched. The CDR3 loop is CASSLAAGGADTQYF. In nucleotides, the CDR3 is TGCGCCAGCAGCTTGGCAGCGGGGGGGGCAGATACGCAGTATTTT. Based on the CDR3 plus reference TRBV5-1 and TRBJ2-3, the full variable domain is KAGVTQTPRYLIKTRGQQVTLSCSPISGHRSVSWYQQTPGQGLQFLFEYFSETQRNKGNFPGRFSGRQFSNSRSEMNVSTLELGDSALYLCASSLAAGGADTQYFGPGTRLTVL.

This clone was picked up a small number of times. The V gene is TRBV2, the J gene TRBJ1-6; D is undetermined. The CDR3 has 15 residues. Per the germline V gene, CDR1 is SNHLY and CDR2 is FYNNEI. The V gene lost 7 bases and the J gene lost 3 bases, with 13 bases spanning the gap. The CDR3 DNA follows: TGTGCCAGCAAACTAGACTTAAACTATAATTCACCCCTCCACTTT. Translated, it gives CASKLDLNYNSPLHF.

This sequence joins TRBV11-2 and TRBJ2-3; TRBD2 agrees at 9 bases. Germline V gene lookup returns CDR1 SGHAT and CDR2 FQNNGV. J gave up 3 bases and V 11 bases, and 9 bases lay outside the gene matches. CDR3 length: 14 residues. CDR3 DNA sequence: TGTGCCGCTGAGGGGCTAGCGGGGACAGATACGCAGTATTTT. Protein: CAAEGLAGTDTQYF. Filled out from reference TRBV11-2 and TRBJ2-3, the complete variable domain reads EAGVAQSPRYKIIEKRQSVAFWCNPISGHATLYWYQQILGQGPKLLIQFQNNGVVDDSQLPKDRFSAERLKGVDSTLKIQPAKLEDSAVYLCAAEGLAGTDTQYFGPGTRLTVL.

The V and J genes are TRBV9 and TRBJ2-1; 11 nucleotides agree with TRBD2. CDR3 length equals 16 residues. After removal of 3 bases from V and 3 bases from J, the junction contained 5 bases not matched to a gene. Germline CDR1 SGDLS, CDR2 YYNGEE. The CDR3 DNA follows: TGTGCCAGCAGCGAGGGACTAGCGGTGGGCTACAATGAGCAGTTCTTC. It yields the protein CASSEGLAVGYNEQFF.

V gene TRBV6-9 combines with J gene TRBJ2-3; TRBD2 is a possible D gene (5 bases). The CDR3 is 13 amino acids. Germline CDR1 is MNHGY and CDR2 is SVAAGI. The V gene lost 10 bases and the J gene lost 2 bases, with 13 bases spanning the gap. CDR3 region: CANRTRITDTQYF. The CDR3 region has the DNA TGTGCCAACCGGACTCGAATCACAGATACGCAGTATTTT.

Regarding this clone: Compared with germline, one end of the junction differs, possibly owing to a read error. Written as DNA, the CDR3 is TGTTCCAGCAGCTTCCCGACTAGCGGGGGGGCGAACACCGGGGAGCTGTTTTTT. It specifies CSSSFPTSGGANTGELFF. The rearrangement uses TRBV7-9 and TRBJ2-2; 14 bases map to TRBD2. The CDR3 consists of 18 residues. Germline V gene lookup returns CDR1 SEHNR and CDR2 FQNEAQ (reference sequence).

This clone was detected only a few times. This chain joins TRBV15 and TRBJ2-1; 8 nucleotides match TRBD1. CDR1 and CDR2 (germline): LNHNV, YYDKDF (reference sequence). The CDR3 sequence is 17 residues long. V was clipped by 1 base and J by 1 base; unmatched bases: 6. The CDR3 spells CATSRAIQGGSYNEQFF. CDR3 in DNA: TGTGCCACCAGCAGAGCGATACAGGGGGGTTCCTACAATGAGCAGTTCTTC.

V gene TRBV6-1 combines with J gene TRBJ1-2, with 8 bases aligning to TRBD1. V shed 4 bases and J 4 bases; nucleotides not matched to a gene: 8. The V gene's germline CDR1 is MNHNS and CDR2 SASEGT. The CDR3 totals 15 residues. The CDR3 region is CASSAPRTGSYGYTF. CDR3 bases: TGTGCCAGCAGTGCCCCCCGGACAGGGAGCTATGGCTACACCTTC.

The table lists this clone with a count of one. This sequence joins TRBV11-3 and TRBJ2-5; TRBD2 agrees at 7 bases. V shed 2 bases and J 4 bases; nucleotides not matched to a gene: 1. CDR1 SGHNT and CDR2 YENEEA come from the germline V gene. This CDR3 is built from 13 residues. In nucleotides, the CDR3 is TGTGCCAGCAGCTTAAGGGAGGGAGAGACCCAGTACTTC. As protein: CASSLREGETQYF.

This clone was observed once. The V gene is TRBV27, the J gene TRBJ2-7; TRBD1 aligns across 11 bases. The J segment lost 6 bases and the V segment lost 5 bases, leaving 15 bases of the junction unmatched. Per the germline V gene, CDR1 is MNHEY and CDR2 is SMNVEV (reference sequence). The CDR3 contains 17 residues. This CDR3 reads CASSPTRTGGEYGEQYF. In DNA form, the CDR3 reads TGTGCCAGCAGTCCTACCCGGACAGGGGGCGAATATGGCGAGCAGTACTTC.

The chain uses TRBV6-1 and TRBJ1-2; weak D call: TRBD1 (5 bases). V was shortened by 3 bases and J by 8 bases, with 10 bases between the two germline ends. The germline V gene has CDR1 MNHNS and CDR2 SASEGT. The CDR3 is 12 residues long. CDR3 residues: CASSDRAGGYTF. In nucleotides, the CDR3 is TGTGCCAGCAGTGACAGGGCAGGGGGCTACACCTTC.

The CDR3 DNA is TGTGCCAGCAGCGGAAACAGGGGAAATTCACCCCTCCACTTT. This codes for CASSGNRGNSPLHF. The chain joins TRBV5-6 to TRBJ1-6; TRBD1 matches at 7 bases. The CDR3 is 14 residues long. The trim removed 4 bases at V and 7 bases at J, leaving 5 bases unmatched. Per germline, CDR1 SGHDT and CDR2 YYEEEE.

The chain uses TRBV7-9 and TRBJ1-4; the match to TRBD1 covers 7 bases. The CDR3 has 15 amino acids. Trimming at V came to 5 bases and at J to 8 bases, leaving 11 bases not matched to a gene. CDR1 is SEHNR, CDR2 FQNEAQ, per germline (reference sequence). CDR3 amino acids: CASSRPGTEGEKLFF. For the CDR3, the DNA is TGTGCCAGCAGCCGTCCCGGGACAGAGGGAGAAAAACTGTTTTTT.

The genes are TRBV27 and TRBJ1-6; D uncertain. This CDR3 contains 15 residues. Trimming pared 7 bases from V and 0 bases from J, leaving 10 bases between. Germline CDR1 and CDR2: MNHEY and SMNVEV (reference sequence). The CDR3 here is CASKDTSSYNSPLHF. The CDR3 DNA is TGTGCCAGCAAAGATACTAGCTCCTATAATTCACCCCTCCACTTT.

The chain has TRBV2 and TRBJ2-5; 9 nucleotides line up with TRBD1. The CDR3 totals 16 residues. V was clipped by 5 bases and J by 5 bases; unmatched bases: 12. Germline values: CDR1 SNHLY, CDR2 FYNNEI. CDR3 in amino acids: CASSTGTGTLGETQYF. The CDR3 bases are TGTGCCAGCAGTACCGGGACAGGGACCTTAGGGGAGACCCAGTACTTC.

The chain recombines TRBV21-1 with TRBJ1-3. TRBV21-1 is described as a pseudogene. This CDR3 has 18 residues. The CDR3 coding sequence is TGTGCCAGCAGCAAAAAGCGGGGACTGTTAAACTCTGGAAACACCATATATTTT. Translated: CASSKKRGLLNSGNTIYF.

The chain employs TRBV18 and TRBJ2-1; 9 bases are shared with TRBD2. CDR1 KGHSH and CDR2 LQKENI come from the germline V gene. V was pared by 2 bases and J by 4 bases, with 3 bases of the junction left unmatched. The CDR3 sequence is 15 residues long. Written as DNA, the CDR3 is TGTGCCAGCTCACCAGGCGGGGGGGAATACAATGAGCAGTTCTTC. Protein product: CASSPGGGEYNEQFF.

V is TRBV27 and J is TRBJ1-2; TRBD1 matches at 7 bases. V was pared by 2 bases and J by 2 bases, with 5 bases of the junction left unmatched. Germline V CDR1 and CDR2: MNHEY, SMNVEV (reference sequence). This CDR3 spans 15 amino acids. CDR3 nucleotide sequence: TGTGCCAGCAGTTTAATGACAGGGACAAACTATGGCTACACCTTC. It yields the protein CASSLMTGTNYGYTF.